This T cell receptor (beta chain) is drawn from a study of blood T cell repertoires in COVID-19 (dated by TCRdb to about 2020). Turning to the overall study: Collaborator samples came from the United States, Italy and Spain and covered acute and convalescent phases of COVID-19. The prospective study material was composed of cDNA or gDNA derived from T cells, B-cell-depleted T cells, or PBMCs. Deeply sampled blood TCRbeta repertoires from subjects exposed to, actively infected with, or recovered from COVID-19 were included in the dataset. The repertoires were made available in a free public database intended to serve as a resource for research on the immune response to SARS-CoV-2. Samples came from the ongoing ImmuneRACE study (first 160 participants) plus 1,254 subjects from 6 global collaborators. The sample metadata nearly always contained a de-identified subject ID, COVID-19 status, age in years and sex. Where HLA class I and class II types were available, the types were taken from metadata supplied by the sample provider, not from assay-based typing. The investigation overall reported the following: How much clinical and demographic metadata was included differed by source and by participant, and the metadata was provided uncurated.

The germline V gene specifies SGHRS as CDR1 and YFSETQ as CDR2. The CDR3 sequence holds 15 residues, the cysteine and phenylalanine included. Only CDR3 DNA is held: 45 bases, read in frame from base 1. V loses 4 bases of germline sequence and J loses 0 bases, and the interval between the two ends is 10 bases. TCRbeta CDR3 regions were amplified from genomic DNA by means of the immunoSEQ Assay, a bias-controlled multiplex PCR. The study's own analysis went as follows. The number of nucleated cells in each sample was estimated by amplification of reference gene primers within the assay. To quantify the absolute abundance of each unique TCRbeta CDR3 rearrangement, sequence reads were collapsed and filtered. For each sample, productive Simpson clonality was calculated by taking the square root of Simpson's diversity index across productive rearrangements. TCRdb took this table from immuneACCESS and kept in-frame rearrangements with V and J called. Such tables lack part of the clones; where checked against another copy, unresolved V genes explain under half of the gap, and the rest is unexplained. The V and J calls and clone size are taken from that table; D and trimming were inferred from the DNA. This sample is represented by under 65,000 clones; roughly 76% of them were singletons. Over 4% of the sample is in the top ten clones.

The collaborating institutions used their own protocols to collect whole blood in K2EDTA tubes. Collaborator samples were shipped for TCRbeta analysis as frozen whole blood, isolated PBMCs, or DNA extracted from either sample type. As for this clone: Its binding antigen is unknown. No much larger clone exists at a distance of one base, and base qualities are not known.

Sequencing was carried out using peripheral blood. The sequence was obtained from a woman aged 55-69 years with acute or convalescent COVID-19. Recombination joined TRBV5-1 with TRBJ1-4, with the D gene not confidently named. The DNA sequence is TGCGCCAGCAGCAGCGGGGAGGCAACTAATGAAAAACTGTTTTTT. It specifies CASSSGEATNEKLFF. This CDR3, with the reference TRBV5-1 and TRBJ1-4 proteins standing in past its ends, gives the full variable domain KAGVTQTPRYLIKTRGQQVTLSCSPISGHRSVSWYQQTPGQGLQFLFEYFSETQRNKGNFPGRFSGRQFSNSRSEMNVSTLELGDSALYLCASSSGEATNEKLFFGSGTQLSVL.